Listed below are T cell receptor beta chains from one sample, sequenced in a study of vaccination effects on CD4 cells after COVID-19. No antigen has been identified for these receptors. Some clones are missing from TCRdb's copy, which holds only in-frame ones; the method was immunoSEQ multiplex PCR. The sample yields tens of thousands of clones, about 73% seen once. Sample: CD4+ T cells from PBMCs cultured with HCoV-229E spike peptides, taken before COVID-19 vaccination. The receptor source for this set is a human donor who received a COVID-19 vaccine. The CDR3 runs from the conserved cysteine through the conserved F or W. Fields, in order: CDR3 length, D gene, clone size, V gene, J gene, CDR3 protein, CDR3 DNA. A D gene is named only where the DNA matches it firmly. The size of a clone is reported for some rows only, either as once, few or many, or as a class for expanded clones.

length: 15
D: TRBD1
size: -
V: TRBV19
J: TRBJ2-5
CDR3: CASSRLGDSQETQYF
DNA: TGTGCCAGTAGCCGGTTAGGGGACAGCCAAGAGACCCAGTACTTC

length: 13
D: -
size: -
V: TRBV6-5
J: TRBJ1-2
CDR3: CASNQHLAYGYTF
DNA: TGTGCCAGCAACCAACACCTTGCGTATGGCTACACCTTC

length: 15
D: TRBD2
size: -
V: TRBV5-1
J: TRBJ2-5
CDR3: CASTYGGGNQETQYF
DNA: TGCGCCAGCACCTATGGCGGGGGTAACCAAGAGACCCAGTACTTC

length: 14
D: TRBD2
size: -
V: TRBV2
J: TRBJ2-5
CDR3: CASRKGAGVMTQYF
DNA: TGTGCCAGCAGGAAGGGAGCGGGAGTTATGACCCAGTACTTC

length: 16
D: -
size: -
V: TRBV19
J: TRBJ1-5
CDR3: CATCVGGAYSNQPQHF
DNA: TGTGCCACGTGCGTCGGGGGCGCCTATAGCAATCAGCCCCAGCATTTT

length: 16
D: TRBD1
size: few
V: TRBV10-1
J: TRBJ1-2
CDR3: CASSGPKLGQIYGYTF
DNA: TGCGCCAGCAGTGGTCCGAAACTGGGACAGATCTATGGCTACACCTTC

length: 13
D: -
size: -
V: TRBV6-5
J: TRBJ2-7
CDR3: CASSYSGLGEQYF
DNA: TGTGCCAGCAGTTACTCCGGTCTGGGGGAGCAGTACTTC

length: 14
D: -
size: -
V: TRBV10-2
J: TRBJ1-1
CDR3: CASSGNVGNTEAFF
DNA: TGCGCCAGCAGTGGGAACGTAGGGAACACTGAAGCTTTCTTT

length: 13
D: -
size: -
V: TRBV10-2
J: TRBJ2-5
CDR3: CASSLSTWETQYF
DNA: TGCGCCAGCTCTCTCTCCACATGGGAGACCCAGTACTTC

length: 17
D: TRBD1
size: -
V: TRBV5-1
J: TRBJ1-6
CDR3: CASSFVLGDRRNSPLHF
DNA: TGCGCCAGCAGCTTTGTATTGGGGGACAGAAGAAATTCACCCCTCCACTTT

length: 15
D: -
size: -
V: TRBV20-1
J: TRBJ1-1
CDR3: CSASAGAGGYTEAFF
DNA: TGCAGTGCTAGTGCAGGGGCCGGGGGATACACTGAAGCTTTCTTT

length: 15
D: -
size: -
V: TRBV6-2/TRBV6-3
J: TRBJ2-1
CDR3: CASSWGGGRYNEQFF
DNA: TGTGCCAGCAGTTGGGGCGGGGGCCGCTACAATGAGCAGTTCTTC

length: 16
D: TRBD1
size: -
V: TRBV7-9
J: TRBJ1-2
CDR3: CASSATLGTGGSGYTF
DNA: TGTGCCAGCAGCGCGACCCTGGGTACAGGGGGGAGTGGCTACACCTTC

length: 16
D: TRBD1
size: -
V: TRBV5-1
J: TRBJ2-5
CDR3: CASSLGNTGAGETQYF
DNA: TGCGCCAGCAGCTTGGGCAATACAGGGGCAGGAGAGACCCAGTACTTC

length: 13
D: TRBD2
size: -
V: TRBV6-5
J: TRBJ2-1
CDR3: CAIGLAGGNEQFF
DNA: TGTGCCATCGGACTAGCGGGAGGCAATGAGCAGTTCTTC

length: 15
D: TRBD1
size: -
V: TRBV11-1
J: TRBJ1-6
CDR3: CASSLRQGLFSPLHF
DNA: TGTGCCAGCAGCCTAAGACAGGGTCTCTTCTCACCCCTCCACTTT

length: 16
D: TRBD2
size: -
V: TRBV7-2
J: TRBJ2-1
CDR3: CASSLAGASGSSEQFF
DNA: TGTGCCAGCAGCTTAGCTGGGGCTAGCGGGAGTAGTGAGCAGTTCTTC

length: 15
D: -
size: -
V: TRBV5-4
J: TRBJ1-2
CDR3: CASSLSGDDNYGYTF
DNA: TGTGCCAGCAGCTTGAGCGGGGACGACAACTATGGCTACACCTTC

length: 14
D: -
size: few
V: TRBV3-1/TRBV3-2
J: TRBJ1-2
CDR3: CASSQDGHNYGYTF
DNA: TGTGCCAGCAGCCAAGATGGACACAACTATGGCTACACCTTC

length: 15
D: TRBD2
size: few
V: TRBV2
J: TRBJ2-3
CDR3: CASSGRSGSTDTQYF
DNA: TGTGCCAGCAGTGGCCGTAGCGGGAGTACAGATACGCAGTATTTT